These 13 T cell receptor beta chains share one sample of origin, sequenced in a study of blood T cell repertoires in COVID-19. Produced via immunoSEQ multiplex PCR; TCRdb's table is partial and in-frame only. The table lists 200,000 or so clones, 85% to 90% of them singletons. Sequencing was done on a sample of peripheral blood. The receptors were sampled from an older woman with acute or convalescent COVID-19.

This clone was counted only a few times. The chain joins TRBV7-6 to TRBJ1-1, with D maybe TRBD1 (6 bases). Germline V gives CDR1 SGHVS, CDR2 FNYEAQ. The V and J ends lost 6 bases and 1 base respectively, with 15 bases between them. The CDR3 runs 15 residues. The CDR3 protein is CASRQWEGGNTEAFF. CDR3 in DNA: TGTGCCAGCAGGCAATGGGAGGGGGGGAACACTGAAGCTTTCTTT. The full variable domain, completed using reference TRBV7-6 and TRBJ1-1, is GAGVSQSPRYKVTKRGQDVALRCDPISGHVSLYWYRQALGQGPEFLTYFNYEAQQDKSGLPNDRFSAERPEGSISTLTIQRTEQRDSAMYRCASRQWEGGNTEAFFGQGTRLTVV.

The chain couples TRBV4-2 to TRBJ2-2; 8 bases align to TRBD2. V gave up 2 bases and J gave up 4 bases; unmatched junction bases: 6. The CDR3 sequence is 16 residues long. Germline V gives CDR1 LGHNA, CDR2 YNFKEQ. Here the CDR3 reads CASSQNGGATTGELFF. CDR3 DNA: TGTGCCAGCAGCCAAAACGGGGGGGCGACCACCGGGGAGCTGTTTTTT.

This clone occurred once. This rearrangement joins TRBV10-3 to TRBJ2-1; perhaps TRBD1 as D (5 bases). Germline CDR1 reads ENHRY; CDR2 reads SYGVKD. V lost 2 bases and J 0 bases, leaving 5 bases between the germline ends. The CDR3 covers 14 residues. In nucleotides, the CDR3 is TGTGCCATCAGTGAGCAGGGCTCCTACAATGAGCAGTTCTTC. It encodes CAISEQGSYNEQFF.

This clone was detected only a few times. CDR3 in amino acids: CASSQVGRDYGYTF. CDR3 coding DNA: TGTGCCAGCAGCCAAGTGGGCAGGGACTATGGCTACACCTTC. The rearrangement links TRBV4-2 to TRBJ1-2; D might be TRBD1 (5 bases). Trimming shortened V by 1 base and J by 3 bases, and 9 bases separated the two germline ends. Germline assignment: CDR1 LGHNA and CDR2 YNFKEQ. The length of the CDR3 is 14 residues.

CDR3 DNA sequence: TGTGCCAGCAGGAAAACTAGCGGAACTCAAGAGACCCAGTACTTC. It codes for CASRKTSGTQETQYF. This rearrangement joins TRBV6-1 to TRBJ2-5; 8 bases align to TRBD2. The CDR3 has 15 amino acids. V dropped 6 bases and J dropped 2; count of bases not matched to a gene: 8. Germline-derived CDR1 and CDR2 are MNHNS and SASEGT.

The J gene is TRBJ1-4, the V gene TRBV14, with 7 nucleotides matching TRBD1. Trimming removed 5 bases from V and 5 bases from J; junction bases left unmatched: 8. This CDR3 is 15 amino acids long. CDR1 and CDR2 (germline): SGHDN, FVKESK. The CDR3 region is CASSTRQGRNEKLFF. In DNA form, the CDR3 reads TGTGCCAGCAGCACCCGACAGGGCCGCAATGAAAAACTGTTTTTT.

J is TRBJ2-7 and V is TRBV6-5; 9 positions match TRBD1. V lost 8 bases, J lost 1 base, and 6 bases stayed unmatched. In germline, CDR1 is MNHEY, CDR2 SVGAGI. The CDR3 contains 14 residues. The CDR3 DNA reads TGTGCCAGCCGGTCCGGGACAGGGTCCTACGAGCAGTACTTC. Protein: CASRSGTGSYEQYF.

This clone has only one observation. The rearrangement joins TRBV28 to TRBJ2-7; 7 bases match TRBD2. CDR1 and CDR2 from the germline V gene are MDHEN and SYDVKM. V was clipped by 5 bases and J by 1 base; unmatched bases: 8. The CDR3 has 15 residues. The CDR3 loop reads CASSVSGGLSYEQYF. Here the CDR3 DNA reads TGTGCCAGCAGTGTGTCGGGAGGCCTATCCTACGAGCAGTACTTC.

The chain links TRBV6-6 to TRBJ2-7; 9 positions agree with TRBD1. The CDR3 covers 16 residues. V lost 2 bases, J lost 3 bases, and 8 bases stayed unmatched. From germline, CDR1 is MNHNY and CDR2 SVGAGI (reference sequence). The CDR3 sequence: CASSYPQQGASYEQYF. The DNA for the CDR3 is TGTGCCAGCAGTTACCCACAACAGGGGGCAAGCTACGAGCAGTACTTC.

The chain couples TRBV3-1 (or the pseudogene TRBV3-2) to TRBJ2-2; D is undetermined. CDR1 and CDR2 from the germline V gene are LGHDT and YNNKEL (reference sequence). The ends were cut back, 7 bases at V and 4 bases at J, with 7 bases in the middle. There are 12 residues in the CDR3. The CDR3 region has the DNA TGTGCCAGCACTTATTCCACCGGGGAGCTGTTTTTT. Translating gives CASTYSTGELFF.

The chain combines TRBV5-1 with TRBJ2-5; D remains ambiguous. The CDR3 has 11 amino acids. With 1 base removed from V and 5 bases from J, the gap between germline ends came to 3 bases. Germline-derived CDR1 and CDR2 are SGHRS and YFSETQ. CDR3 sequence (DNA): TGCGCCAGCAGCTTGCGGGAGACCCAGTACTTC. Protein product: CASSLRETQYF.

This clone occurred once. The rearrangement links TRBV7-3 to TRBJ2-1, with 7 bases fitting TRBD1. The CDR3 totals 15 residues. Germline V gives CDR1 SGHTA, CDR2 FQGTGA. The J segment lost 5 bases and the V segment lost 4 bases, leaving 8 bases of the junction unmatched. The CDR3 nucleotides read TGTGCCAGCAGCTCATCCGGGACAGCGAACAATGAGCAGTTCTTC. As protein: CASSSSGTANNEQFF.

The chain uses TRBV2 and TRBJ2-7; 8 positions match TRBD2. The CDR3 totals 13 residues. The V and J ends lost 6 bases and 6 bases, in that order; junction bases with no gene match: 7. Germline V CDR1 and CDR2: SNHLY, FYNNEI. The CDR3 sequence is CASRTGLEVEQYF. CDR3 DNA sequence: TGTGCCAGCAGAACGGGACTAGAAGTCGAGCAGTACTTC.